The clone carrying this T cell receptor beta chain has just one count. What it binds is not known. Sequencing was performed with immunoSEQ multiplex PCR; in TCRdb, only in-frame clones are kept and a portion is missing. This sample has some 70,000 clones; roughly 88% occur once, and the top ten carry approximately 1%. The data belong to a study of OX40 agonist ivuxolimab in advanced cancers. In the study overall: The eligibility criteria allowed prior anti-PD-1, anti-PD-L1 or anti-CTLA-4 therapy, and approximately 38% had some.

If patients had autoimmune disease history or systemic immunosuppression, they were excluded. Trimming took 4 bases from V and 7 from J; bases not matched to a gene: 8. CDR1 MDHEN and CDR2 SYDVKM come from the germline V gene. There are 15 residues in the CDR3. Study-wide points: Expanded clones were, on average, more numerous in CD8+ T cells than in CD4+. By week 6 at 0.1 to 3.0 mg/kg, blood CD4+ and CD8+ T cells had expanded clonally.

The starting material was CD4+ or CD8+ T cells sorted from blood, obtained in a trial of the OX40 agonist ivuxolimab. The sequence came from an adult with an advanced solid tumor such as melanoma, head and neck, liver or kidney cancer. The chain combines TRBV28 with TRBJ1-3; 9 positions match TRBD1. This chain's CDR3 is CASSYRQGVLNTIYF. The CDR3 nucleotides are TGTGCCAGCAGTTACCGACAGGGGGTTCTTAACACCATATATTTT.